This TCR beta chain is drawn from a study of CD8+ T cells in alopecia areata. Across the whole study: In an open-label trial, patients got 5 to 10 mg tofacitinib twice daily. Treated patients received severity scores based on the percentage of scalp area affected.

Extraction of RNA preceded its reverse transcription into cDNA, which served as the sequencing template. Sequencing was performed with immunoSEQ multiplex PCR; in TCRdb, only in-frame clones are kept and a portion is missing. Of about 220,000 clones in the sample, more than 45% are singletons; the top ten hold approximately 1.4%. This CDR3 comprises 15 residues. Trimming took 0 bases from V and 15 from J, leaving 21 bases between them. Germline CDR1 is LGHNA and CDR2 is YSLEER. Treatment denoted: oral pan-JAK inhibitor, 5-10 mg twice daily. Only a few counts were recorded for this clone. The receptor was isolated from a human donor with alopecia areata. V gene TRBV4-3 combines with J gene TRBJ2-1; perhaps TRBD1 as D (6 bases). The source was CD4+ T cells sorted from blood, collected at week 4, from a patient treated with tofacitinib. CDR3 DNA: TGCGCCAGCAGCCAAGAGATAGTGGCGGACAGACCACGGTTCTTC. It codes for CASSQEIVADRPRFF.